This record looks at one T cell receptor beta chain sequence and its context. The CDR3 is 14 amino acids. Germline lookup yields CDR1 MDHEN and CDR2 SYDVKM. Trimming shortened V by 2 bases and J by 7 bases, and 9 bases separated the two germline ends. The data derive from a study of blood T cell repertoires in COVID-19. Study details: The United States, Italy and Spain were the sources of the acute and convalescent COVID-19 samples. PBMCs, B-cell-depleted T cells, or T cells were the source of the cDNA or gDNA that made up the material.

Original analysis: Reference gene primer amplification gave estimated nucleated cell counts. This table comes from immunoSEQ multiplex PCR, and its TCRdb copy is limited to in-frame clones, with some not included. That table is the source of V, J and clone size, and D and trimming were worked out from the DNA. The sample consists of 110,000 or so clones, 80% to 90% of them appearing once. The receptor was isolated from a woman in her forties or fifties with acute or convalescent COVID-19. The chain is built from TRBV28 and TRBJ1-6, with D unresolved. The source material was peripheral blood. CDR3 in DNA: TGTGCCAGCAGTTTAGGGCAGAAAAATTCACCCCTCCACTTT. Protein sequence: CASSLGQKNSPLHF.